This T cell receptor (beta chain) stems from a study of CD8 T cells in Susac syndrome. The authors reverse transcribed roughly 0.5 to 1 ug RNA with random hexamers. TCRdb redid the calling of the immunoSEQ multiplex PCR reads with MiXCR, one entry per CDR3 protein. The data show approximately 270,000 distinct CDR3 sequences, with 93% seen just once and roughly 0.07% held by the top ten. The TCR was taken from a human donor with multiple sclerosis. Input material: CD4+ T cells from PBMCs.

The CDR3 nucleotides read TGTGCCAGCATCAACAGTCTCGGACAGCTTACGCAGTATTTT. It translates to CASINSLGQLTQYF. This chain links TRBV28 with TRBJ2-3; a weak D match, TRBD1 (6 bases). This CDR3 region has 14 residues. Germline assignment: CDR1 MDHEN and CDR2 SYDVKM. V lost 7 bases and J 8 bases, leaving 19 bases between the germline ends.